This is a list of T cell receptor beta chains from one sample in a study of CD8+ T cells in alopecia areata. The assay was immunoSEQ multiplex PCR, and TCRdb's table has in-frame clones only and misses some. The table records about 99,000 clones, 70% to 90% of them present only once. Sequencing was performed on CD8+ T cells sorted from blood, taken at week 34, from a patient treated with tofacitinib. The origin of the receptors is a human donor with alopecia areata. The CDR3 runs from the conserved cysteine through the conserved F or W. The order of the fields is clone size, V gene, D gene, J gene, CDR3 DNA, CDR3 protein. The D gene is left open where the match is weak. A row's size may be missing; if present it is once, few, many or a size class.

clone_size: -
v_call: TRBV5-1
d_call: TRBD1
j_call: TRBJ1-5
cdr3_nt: TGCGCCAGCAGCATGACAGGGGGCGAGGATAGCAATCAGCCCCAGCATTTT
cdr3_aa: CASSMTGGEDSNQPQHF

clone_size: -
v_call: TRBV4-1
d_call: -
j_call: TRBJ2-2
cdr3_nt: TGCGCCAGCAGCCAAGATCGAGGGGCGAACACCGGGGAGCTGTTTTTT
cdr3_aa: CASSQDRGANTGELFF

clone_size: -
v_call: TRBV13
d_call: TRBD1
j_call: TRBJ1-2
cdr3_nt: TGTGCCAGCAGCCTTAGACAGGGAGATTATGGCTACACCTTC
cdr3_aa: CASSLRQGDYGYTF

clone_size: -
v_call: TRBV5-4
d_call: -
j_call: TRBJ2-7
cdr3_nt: TGTGCCAGCAGCTTGTCTGGCGAGCAGTACTTC
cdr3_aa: CASSLSGEQYF

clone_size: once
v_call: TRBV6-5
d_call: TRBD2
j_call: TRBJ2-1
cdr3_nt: TGTGCCAGCAGTTACGTTGGGACTAGTCTCAACAATGAGCAGTTCTTC
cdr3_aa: CASSYVGTSLNNEQFF

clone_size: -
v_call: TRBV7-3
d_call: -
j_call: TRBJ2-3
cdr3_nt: TGTGCCAGCAGCCCCGAAATTGGGTTAACTGGCGATACGCAGTATTTT
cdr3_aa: CASSPEIGLTGDTQYF

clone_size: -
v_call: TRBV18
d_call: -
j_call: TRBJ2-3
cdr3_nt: TGTGCCAGCTCACCCGCCGGTCACGGAGATACGCAGTATTTT
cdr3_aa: CASSPAGHGDTQYF

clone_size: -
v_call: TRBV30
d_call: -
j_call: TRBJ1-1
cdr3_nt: TGTGCCTGGAGTGTGGGGGGCGTCGCTGAAGCTTTCTTT
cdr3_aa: CAWSVGGVAEAFF

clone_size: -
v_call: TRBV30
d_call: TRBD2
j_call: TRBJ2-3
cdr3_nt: TGTGCCTGGAGTGTAGCGGGGAGCACAGATACGCAGTATTTT
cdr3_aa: CAWSVAGSTDTQYF

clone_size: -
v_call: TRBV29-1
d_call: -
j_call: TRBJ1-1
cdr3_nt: TGCAGCATCCGGCTGGGGTGGACTGAAGCTTTCTTT
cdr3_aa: CSIRLGWTEAFF

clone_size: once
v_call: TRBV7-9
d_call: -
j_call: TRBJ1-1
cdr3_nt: TGTGCCAGCAGCCCGGGGGTCTATGAAGCTTTCTTT
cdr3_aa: CASSPGVYEAFF

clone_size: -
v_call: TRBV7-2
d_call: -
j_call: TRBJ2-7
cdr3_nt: TGTGCCAGCAGCTTGGATCTGACCCGGTTAGGGGGTTACGAGCAGTACTTC
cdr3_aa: CASSLDLTRLGGYEQYF

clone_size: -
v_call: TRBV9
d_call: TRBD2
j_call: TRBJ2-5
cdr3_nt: TGTGCCAGCAGCGCCGAACTAGCGGGGGATGGTGAGACCCAGTACTTC
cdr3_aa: CASSAELAGDGETQYF

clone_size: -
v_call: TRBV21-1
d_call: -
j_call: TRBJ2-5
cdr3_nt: TGTGCCAGCAGCAAGGGACAGAGAGGAGAGACCCAGTACTTC
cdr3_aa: CASSKGQRGETQYF

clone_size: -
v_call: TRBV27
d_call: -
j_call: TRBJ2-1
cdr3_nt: TGTGCCAGCAGTGCAACACAGGGAGGCAATGAGCAGTTCTTC
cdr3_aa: CASSATQGGNEQFF

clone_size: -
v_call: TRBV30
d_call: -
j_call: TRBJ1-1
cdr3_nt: TGTGCCTGGACCACTTCGGGTAACACTGAAGCTTTCTTT
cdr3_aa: CAWTTSGNTEAFF

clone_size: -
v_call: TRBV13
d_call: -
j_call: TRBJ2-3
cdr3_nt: TGTGCCAGCAGTGGATCCTGGACAGATACGCAGTATTTT
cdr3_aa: CASSGSWTDTQYF

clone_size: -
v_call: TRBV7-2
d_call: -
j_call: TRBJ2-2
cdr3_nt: TGTGCCAGCAGCTTTAGTCAGATGGGGACCGGGGAGCTGTTTTTT
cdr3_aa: CASSFSQMGTGELFF